A single sample is the source of the 21 T cell receptor beta chains below, sequenced in a study of T cells in Graves' hyperthyroidism and ophthalmopathy. Authors of the study amplified TCR beta CDR3 regions from RNA transcripts. An initial round of RT-PCR targeting the TCR CDR3 relied on the HTBI primer set. One entry per CDR3 protein results from TCRdb running MiXCR on the multiplex PCR reads. The repertoire holds around 340,000 distinct CDR3 sequences, with 18% as singletons. Sequencing was done on a sample of blood. These receptors were collected from a middle-aged woman with Graves' ophthalmopathy.

This clonotype was seen many times. The chain couples TRBV6-2 or TRBV6-3 to TRBJ1-6; D call uncertain. Germline V lookup: CDR1 MNHEY, CDR2 SVGEGT. CDR3 length: 14 residues. Between the trimmed V and J ends, which lost 7 bases and 8 bases, there was a span of 15 bases. CDR3 protein: CASTKDPRDSPLHF. CDR3 in DNA: TGTGCCAGCACCAAGGATCCGCGGGATTCACCCCTCCACTTT.

The genes are TRBV28 and TRBJ2-7; no reliable D call. Germline V gene data show CDR1 as MDHEN and CDR2 as SYDVKM. The CDR3 runs to 13 residues. V was cut by 2 bases and J by 2 bases, with 7 bases left in between. The DNA for the CDR3 is TGTGCCAGCAGTTTACAGATTACCTACGAGCAGTACTTC. Translation gives CASSLQITYEQYF. The full variable domain, rest sourced from reference TRBV28 and TRBJ2-7, is DVKVTQSSRYLVKRTGEKVFLECVQDMDHENMFWYRQDPGLGLRLIYFSYDVKMKEKGDIPEGYSVSREKKERFSLILESASTNQTSMYLCASSLQITYEQYFGPGTRLTVT.

This clonotype was observed many times. DNA of the CDR3: TGTGCCAGCAGCCAATACAGTGTTGACACCGGGGAGCTGTTTTTT. Translating gives CASSQYSVDTGELFF. J is TRBJ2-2 and V is TRBV27; no definite D call. The length of the CDR3 is 15 residues. Trimming took off 6 bases at V and 3 bases at J, with 14 bases between the two ends. Germline V CDR1 and CDR2: MNHEY, SMNVEV (reference sequence).

This clonotype was found many times. V and J are TRBV29-1 and TRBJ2-7; TRBD1 might be the D (6 bases). Germline V gives CDR1 SQVTM, CDR2 ANQGSEA. This CDR3 comprises 13 residues. V dropped 5 bases and J dropped 6 bases, with 17 bases sitting between them. CDR3: CSVRGSSGREQYF. Written as DNA, the CDR3 is TGCAGCGTTAGGGGGTCCTCGGGGCGCGAGCAGTACTTC.

The chain combines TRBV10-3 with TRBJ2-7; TRBD2 matches at 10 bases. The CDR3 runs to 18 residues. The junction had 11 bases not matched to a gene; V was cut back by 3 bases and J by 0 bases. Germline assignment: CDR1 ENHRY and CDR2 SYGVKD. The CDR3 reads CAISDLATSGIHSYEQYF. The CDR3 DNA reads as TGTGCCATCAGTGATCTCGCCACTAGCGGGATTCACTCCTACGAGCAGTACTTC.

This clonotype has ten or more counts. The chain recombines TRBV12-3 or TRBV12-4 with TRBJ1-2; tentative D call: TRBD1 (5 bases). The V gene lost 0 bases and the J gene lost 0 bases, with 14 bases spanning the gap. The length of the CDR3 is 17 residues. The CDR3 loop is CASSLALWDPANYGYTF. CDR3 in DNA: TGTGCCAGCAGTTTAGCGCTTTGGGACCCAGCTAACTATGGCTACACCTTC.

This clonotype was found a few times. The chain has TRBV14 and TRBJ2-2; D unresolved. Germline V gene sequence: CDR1 SGHDN, CDR2 FVKESK. The CDR3 extends over 14 amino acids. V lost 3 bases, J lost 2 bases, and 7 bases lay in between. CDR3 amino acids: CASSQLDNTGELFF. The DNA for the CDR3 is TGTGCCAGCAGCCAGTTGGACAACACCGGGGAGCTGTTTTTT.

The V and J genes are TRBV20-1 and TRBJ2-5; 9 bases map to TRBD2. CDR1 is DFQATT and CDR2 is SNEGSKA in the germline V gene (reference sequence). The CDR3 runs 15 residues. The V segment lost 5 bases and the J segment 2 bases; nucleotides outside the gene matches: 9. CDR3 DNA sequence: TGCAGTGCTCCGCCCACAGCGGGAGGACAAGAGACCCAGTACTTC. It specifies CSAPPTAGGQETQYF.

This clonotype was detected ten times or more. The J gene is TRBJ1-6, the V gene TRBV12-3 or TRBV12-4; weak D call: TRBD1 (5 bases). The germline V and J ends were trimmed by 6 bases and 3 bases, with 12 bases remaining between them. The CDR3 totals 15 residues. The CDR3 nucleotides are TGTGCCAGCAGGAGACAGAGGGACTATAATTCACCCCTCCACTTT. This encodes CASRRQRDYNSPLHF.

The sample holds many counts of this clonotype. The chain employs TRBV6-5 and TRBJ1-6; tentatively, D is TRBD1 (6 bases). V dropped 3 bases and J dropped 8 bases, with 20 bases sitting between them. CDR1 is MNHEY and CDR2 is SVGAGI in the germline V gene. The CDR3 is 17 amino acids. DNA of the CDR3: TGTGCCAGCAGTTATCCGAGAACAGGGAGGGGAGATTCACCCCTCCACTTT. Protein: CASSYPRTGRGDSPLHF.

This clonotype was counted between two and nine times. J is TRBJ1-1 and V is TRBV7-2; D is ambiguous. CDR3 length: 13 amino acids. Germline assignment: CDR1 SGHTA and CDR2 FQGNSA. Trimming removed 1 base at V and 4 bases at J, with 7 bases between. Here the CDR3 DNA reads TGTGCCAGCAGCTTAGAGTGGAGCACTGAAGCTTTCTTT. It is translated as CASSLEWSTEAFF. Looking up the rest from reference TRBV7-2 and TRBJ1-1 gives the full variable domain: GAGVSQSPSNKVTEKGKDVELRCDPISGHTALYWYRQSLGQGLEFLIYFQGNSAPDKSGLPSDRFSAERTGGSVSTLTIQRTQQEDSAVYLCASSLEWSTEAFFGQGTRLTVV.

This clonotype was observed many times. V usage is TRBV6-5 and J usage is TRBJ1-3; 8 bases map to TRBD1. V lost 0 bases and J lost 4; bases outside the gene matches: 8. This CDR3 is built from 17 residues. Germline values: CDR1 MNHEY, CDR2 SVGAGI. As DNA, the CDR3 is TGTGCCAGCAGTTACTCGTGGCGGACAGGGATAGGAAACACCATATATTTT. Its protein product is CASSYSWRTGIGNTIYF.

This clonotype was seen repeatedly, ten times or more. The genes are TRBV7-2 and TRBJ1-2, with D tentatively TRBD1 (5 bases). The CDR3 is made up of 14 amino acids. The germline V gene encodes CDR1 SGHTA and CDR2 FQGNSA. V lost 7 bases to trimming and J lost 6 bases, with 18 bases between them. The CDR3 DNA sequence: TGTGCCAGCACCGAATCAGGCGGAGGGGATGGCTACACCTTC. This sequence encodes CASTESGGGDGYTF.

In its sample, this clonotype was seen many times. The V call is TRBV6-2 or TRBV6-3, the J call TRBJ2-2; D not resolved. V was trimmed by 3 bases and J by 3 bases, leaving 5 bases between them. The CDR3 is 13 amino acids. Germline V gene sequence: CDR1 MNHEY, CDR2 SVGEGT. Here the CDR3 reads CASSYVYTGELFF. The CDR3, as DNA: TGTGCCAGCAGTTATGTCTACACCGGGGAGCTGTTTTTT.

V usage is TRBV12-3 or TRBV12-4 and J usage is TRBJ2-7, with D unresolved. The CDR3 consists of 12 residues. Trimming shortened V by 3 bases and J by 6 bases, and 9 bases separated the two germline ends. This chain's CDR3 is CASSLAFGEQYF. The CDR3 bases are TGTGCCAGCAGTTTGGCGTTCGGCGAGCAGTACTTC.

This clonotype came up many times. V and J are TRBV19 and TRBJ1-2; D is uncertain. V was shortened by 10 bases and J by 8 bases, with 14 bases between the two germline ends. The CDR3 sequence is 11 residues long. CDR1 is LNHDA, CDR2 SQIVND, per germline (reference sequence). The CDR3 is CATSQDWGYTF. CDR3 coding DNA: TGTGCCACTTCGCAGGATTGGGGCTACACCTTC.

This clonotype was picked up many times. V usage is TRBV6-1 and J usage is TRBJ1-1; TRBD1 is a possible D gene (6 bases). Germline CDR1 reads MNHNS; CDR2 reads SASEGT. The V gene lost 6 bases and the J gene lost 1 base, with 9 bases spanning the gap. CDR3 length: 13 residues. This CDR3 reads CASRPTGNTEAFF. The CDR3 nucleotides read TGTGCCAGCAGACCGACAGGGAACACTGAAGCTTTCTTT.

This clonotype was counted ten times or more. The gene calls are TRBV6-2 or TRBV6-3 and TRBJ2-7; 8 nucleotides match TRBD2. The CDR3 consists of 13 residues. V shed 8 bases and J 5 bases; nucleotides not matched to a gene: 8. Germline V lookup: CDR1 MNHEY, CDR2 SVGEGT. CDR3 residues: CASLTGGLHEQYF. CDR3 DNA sequence: TGTGCCAGCTTAACGGGAGGGTTACACGAGCAGTACTTC.

The sample holds many counts of this clonotype. The chain has TRBV10-1 and TRBJ2-7; D perhaps matches TRBD2 (5 bases). Trimming took 3 bases from V and 1 from J, leaving 10 bases between them. Germline lookup yields CDR1 WNHNN and CDR2 SYGVQD (reference sequence). There are 14 residues in the CDR3. In DNA, the CDR3 is TGCGCCAGCAGTGACGGGGTCCGTTCCTACGAGCAGTACTTC. Translating it yields CASSDGVRSYEQYF.

This clonotype was seen a handful of times. Since a much larger clone is just one base distant, this may be a read error. This chain uses TRBV29-1 with TRBJ2-2; D might be TRBD1 or TRBD2, each matching 5 bases. The germline CDR1 and CDR2 sequences are SQVTM and ANQGSEA. V shed 6 bases and J shed 3 bases, with 14 bases lying between them. This CDR3 has 14 amino acids. CDR3 sequence: CSVLRDGYTGELFF. The DNA of the CDR3 is TGCAGCGTCCTCCGGGACGGGTACACCGGGGAGCTGTTTTTT.

This clonotype has ten or more counts. The chain carries TRBV19 and TRBJ2-5; 11 bases are shared with TRBD2. The V segment lost 3 bases and the J segment 5 bases; nucleotides outside the gene matches: 8. The CDR3 length is 16 residues. Germline loops: CDR1 LNHDA, CDR2 SQIVND (reference sequence). CDR3 sequence: CASSILAGGPFETQYF. CDR3 DNA sequence: TGTGCCAGTAGTATCTTAGCGGGAGGGCCGTTCGAGACCCAGTACTTC.